This TCR beta chain was sequenced during a study of blood T cell repertoires in COVID-19. Only in-frame clones appear in the TCRdb table, and some are missing; sequencing was by immunoSEQ multiplex PCR. The sample has around 250,000 clones, about 88% seen once. A PCR-confirmed or clinician-diagnosed COVID-19 case had contacted exposed participants within 2 weeks of entry. Input material: PBMCs or T cells enriched from blood (not recorded which). This sequence was found in a woman in her forties or fifties who had been exposed to COVID-19.

This chain's CDR3 is CASSLVGLNSGANVLTF. CDR3 in DNA: TGTGCCAGCAGTTTAGTGGGGCTAAACTCTGGGGCCAACGTCCTGACTTTC. V gene TRBV27 combines with J gene TRBJ2-6; D is possibly TRBD1 (5 bases). Germline V gene sequence: CDR1 MNHEY, CDR2 SMNVEV (reference sequence). The V gene lost 2 bases and the J gene lost 0 bases, with 11 bases spanning the gap. The CDR3 is made up of 17 amino acids.